The rows below give T cell receptor beta chains drawn from one sample of a study of OX40 agonist ivuxolimab in advanced cancers. TCRdb's table, derived via immunoSEQ multiplex PCR, lists solely in-frame clones and lacks some. The sample shows 60,000 to 85,000 clones, 90% of them seen only once. The sequences come from CD4+ or CD8+ T cells sorted from blood, collected in a trial of the OX40 agonist ivuxolimab. The origin of the receptors is an adult with an advanced solid tumor such as melanoma, head and neck, liver or kidney cancer. Both conserved end residues are part of each CDR3. Fields, in order: V gene, clone size, J gene, CDR3 protein. Not every row has a clone size; where given, it reads once, few, many or a size class.

TRBV7-2,-,TRBJ1-5,CASSQYNTGLNQPQHF
TRBV10-3,-,TRBJ2-2,CAISESDLGASNTGELFF
TRBV2,-,TRBJ1-5,CASSEEQGVGQPQHF
TRBV5-4,once,TRBJ1-3,CASSQGGRSGNTIYF
TRBV15,-,TRBJ2-5,CATSSVSTGFGRETQYF
TRBV5-5,-,TRBJ1-4,CASSLDEERGWRKLFF
TRBV29-1,-,TRBJ2-3,CSGATGGFTDTQYF
TRBV9,-,TRBJ2-5,CASSPRLWEETQYF
TRBV5-5,-,TRBJ1-1,CASSLVPGTEAFF
TRBV5-1,-,TRBJ2-1,CASNVGTSRGEQFF
TRBV30,-,TRBJ2-2,CAWSGQFNGELFF
TRBV6-5,-,TRBJ1-1,CASSYRQGAGAFF
TRBV6-6,-,TRBJ2-7,CASSPGQGTYEQYF
TRBV21-1,-,TRBJ1-5,CASSKSARQFDSNQPQHF
TRBV28,-,TRBJ1-6,CASSSRQGSSYNSPLHF
TRBV28,-,TRBJ1-1,CASRRQGATEAFF
TRBV5-1,-,TRBJ2-3,CASSLFSGTDTQYF
TRBV18,-,TRBJ2-7,CASSPGAWGYEQYF
TRBV6-4,-,TRBJ2-3,CASSAGTGPDTQYF
TRBV2,-,TRBJ2-3,CASSEAWSTDTQYF
TRBV9,once,TRBJ2-7,CASRGSSGGKGYEQYF
TRBV4-1,-,TRBJ2-5,CASSSHGTVQETQYF
TRBV7-2,-,TRBJ1-1,CASSRPPGVNTEAFF
TRBV29-1,-,TRBJ2-5,CSVEQETQYF
TRBV2,once,TRBJ2-3,CASAWRGPTDTQYF
TRBV2,-,TRBJ1-4,CASSGGGEKLFF
TRBV27,-,TRBJ1-1,CASSPGQENTEAFF
TRBV7-2,-,TRBJ1-2,CASSLYGQGSGYTF
TRBV20-1,-,TRBJ1-2,CKTGDGYTF
TRBV7-2,-,TRBJ2-1,CASSPSTGAYNEQFF
TRBV5-1,-,TRBJ1-5,CASSLGTEDQPQHF
TRBV27,-,TRBJ1-4,CASRPLQGASFEKLFF